The 11 T cell receptor beta chains reported below all come from one sample, sequenced in a study of blood T cell repertoires in COVID-19. Data came from immunoSEQ multiplex PCR; TCRdb stores just in-frame clones and leaves some out. Of around 30,000 clones listed, over 80% are singletons. Sequencing was done on a sample of peripheral blood. The origin of the receptors is a human donor in a cohort sampled during active COVID-19.

This clone was found a few times. V gene TRBV6-4 combines with J gene TRBJ1-4; 10 bases agree with TRBD1. The CDR3 runs 15 residues. After removal of 5 bases from V and 3 bases from J, the junction contained 3 bases not matched to a gene. Germline loops: CDR1 MRHNA, CDR2 SNTAGT. CDR3 amino acids: CASSRQGAANEKLFF. In nucleotides, the CDR3 is TGTGCCAGCAGTCGACAGGGGGCGGCTAATGAAAAACTGTTTTTT.

The chain employs TRBV2 and TRBJ1-1, with D perhaps TRBD1 (6 bases). V gave up 3 bases and J gave up 5 bases, with 10 bases separating them. This CDR3 has 13 residues. CDR1 is SNHLY, CDR2 FYNNEI, per germline. CDR3 amino acids: CASSEEGGTEAFF. Here the CDR3 DNA reads TGTGCCAGCAGTGAGGAGGGGGGGACTGAAGCTTTCTTT.

This sequence joins TRBV7-9 and TRBJ2-3; TRBD2 is a possible D gene (5 bases). V was shortened by 5 bases and J by 0 bases, with 12 bases between the two germline ends. The CDR3 loop spans 15 amino acids. CDR1 is SEHNR and CDR2 is FQNEAQ in the germline V gene (reference sequence). The CDR3 sequence: CASSQNSGSTDTQYF. The CDR3 coding sequence is TGTGCCAGCAGCCAAAACAGCGGAAGCACAGATACGCAGTATTTT.

V gene TRBV6-5 combines with J gene TRBJ2-5, with 7 bases that match TRBD1. V dropped 7 bases and J dropped 5; count of bases not matched to a gene: 10. CDR3 length equals 14 residues. In germline, CDR1 is MNHEY, CDR2 SVGAGI. The CDR3 sequence: CASIRQGVLETQYF. DNA of the CDR3: TGTGCCAGCATAAGACAGGGAGTACTGGAGACCCAGTACTTC.

This clone was detected once. The genes are TRBV7-2 and TRBJ2-7; D may be TRBD2 (5 bases). The V end was cut by 4 bases, the J end by 2 bases, with 15 bases between. Germline V gene data show CDR1 as SGHTA and CDR2 as FQGNSA. The CDR3 spans 15 residues. The DNA for the CDR3 is TGTGCCAGCAGCTCCAGCGGACTGGAAGCCTACGAGCAGTACGTC. This codes for CASSSSGLEAYEQYV.

V and J are TRBV2 and TRBJ1-2, with unresolved D. Germline values: CDR1 SNHLY, CDR2 FYNNEI. Trimming removed 2 bases at V and 0 bases at J, with 13 bases between. CDR3 size: 16 residues. CDR3: CASSEPASGSNYGYTF. The DNA for the CDR3 is TGTGCCAGCAGTGAACCAGCTAGCGGGTCTAACTATGGCTACACCTTC.

The J gene is TRBJ1-5, the V gene TRBV30, with D possibly TRBD1 on 5 matching bases. Germline lookup yields CDR1 GTSNPN and CDR2 SVGIG (reference sequence). Trimming left V 0 bases short and J 6 bases short, with 9 bases between. CDR3 length: 13 amino acids. The CDR3 nucleotides read TGTGCCTGGAGTGTCGGGGGAGGTCAGCCCCAGCATTTT. This encodes CAWSVGGGQPQHF. Looking up the rest from reference TRBV30 and TRBJ1-5 gives the full variable domain: SQTIHQWPATLVQPVGSPLSLECTVEGTSNPNLYWYRQAAGRGLQLLFYSVGIGQISSEVPQNLSASRPQDRQFILSSKKLLLSDSGFYLCAWSVGGGQPQHFGDGTRLSIL.

The chain's CDR3 is CASSLDATDIYEQYV. The CDR3 bases are TGCGCCAGCAGCTTGGACGCGACTGATATCTACGAGCAGTACGTC. This chain connects TRBV5-1 to TRBJ2-7; D ambiguous. The CDR3 is made up of 15 amino acids. V was trimmed by 0 bases and J by 3 bases, leaving 13 bases between them. CDR1 SGHRS and CDR2 YFSETQ come from the germline V gene.

The gene calls are TRBV5-4 and TRBJ2-1, with no clear D. V lost 0 bases and J lost 4, with 8 bases in between. CDR3 length equals 14 residues. Germline loops: CDR1 SGHNT, CDR2 YYREEE (reference sequence). DNA of the CDR3: TGTGCCAGCAGCTTGGGCGCGGTTTACAATGAGCAGTTCTTC. Amino acid sequence: CASSLGAVYNEQFF.

V and J are TRBV3-1 (or the pseudogene TRBV3-2) and TRBJ2-3; 12 bases line up with TRBD2. The ends lost 5 bases at V and 6 bases at J; junction bases unmatched: 9. The length of the CDR3 is 16 residues. Germline V gene lookup returns CDR1 LGHDT and CDR2 YNNKEL (reference sequence). The CDR3: CASSFSTSGRGDTQYF. Written as DNA, the CDR3 is TGTGCCAGCAGCTTTTCGACTAGCGGGAGAGGGGATACGCAGTATTTT.

The chain couples TRBV7-2 to TRBJ1-4; unclear D gene. CDR3 length equals 13 residues. V lost 1 base, J lost 5 bases, and 5 bases lay in between. Germline V gene data show CDR1 as SGHTA and CDR2 as FQGNSA. CDR3 nucleotide sequence: TGTGCCAGCAGCTTAGGAGGGAATGAAAAACTGTTTTTT. As protein: CASSLGGNEKLFF.